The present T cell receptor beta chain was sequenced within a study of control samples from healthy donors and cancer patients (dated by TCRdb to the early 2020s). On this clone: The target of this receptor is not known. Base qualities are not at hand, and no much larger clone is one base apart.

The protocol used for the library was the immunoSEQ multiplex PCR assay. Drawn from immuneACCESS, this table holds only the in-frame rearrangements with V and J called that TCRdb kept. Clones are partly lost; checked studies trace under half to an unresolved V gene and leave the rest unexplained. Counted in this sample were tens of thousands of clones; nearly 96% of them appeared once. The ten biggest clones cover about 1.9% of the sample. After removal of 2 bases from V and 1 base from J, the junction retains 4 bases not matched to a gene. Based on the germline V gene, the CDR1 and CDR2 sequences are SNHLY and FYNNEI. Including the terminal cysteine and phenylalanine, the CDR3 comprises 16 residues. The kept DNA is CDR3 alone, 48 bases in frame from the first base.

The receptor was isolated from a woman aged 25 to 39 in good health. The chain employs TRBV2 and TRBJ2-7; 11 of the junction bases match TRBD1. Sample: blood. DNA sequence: TGTGCCAGCAGTGAATACGGGACAGGGGGGTCCTACGAGCAGTACTTC. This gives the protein CASSEYGTGGSYEQYF.